These 32 T cell receptor beta chains were all obtained from the same sample, sequenced in a study of blood T cell dynamics during melanoma immunotherapy. This sample's time point: week 3, after first cycle of checkpoint inhibitor. Produced via immunoSEQ multiplex PCR; TCRdb's table is partial and in-frame only. The table includes 25,000 to 30,000 clones, roughly 83% detected once. The sample was blood, taken from a patient treated with checkpoint blockade. The source is a human donor with melanoma.

This rearrangement joins TRBV11-2 to TRBJ2-7; D gene uncertain. Germline V gives CDR1 SGHAT, CDR2 FQNNGV. The CDR3 has 13 residues. The germline V and J ends were trimmed by 1 base and 0 bases, with 4 bases remaining between them. The CDR3 is CASSLGGSYEQYF. The CDR3 DNA sequence: TGTGCCAGCAGCTTAGGGGGCTCCTACGAGCAGTACTTC.

This rearrangement joins TRBV4-3 to TRBJ1-1; 7 positions agree with TRBD1. The CDR3 covers 13 residues. Germline V lookup: CDR1 LGHNA, CDR2 YSLEER. Trimming at V came to 0 bases and at J to 9 bases, leaving 4 bases not matched to a gene. The CDR3 DNA follows: TGCGCCAGCAGCCAAGAGACAGGGCTAAAAGCTTTCTTT. Protein: CASSQETGLKAFF.

The sample holds one count of this clone. The chain carries TRBV6-1 and TRBJ1-2, with TRBD1 matching over 12 bases. This CDR3 has 16 residues. Germline lookup yields CDR1 MNHNS and CDR2 SASEGT. Losses at the gene ends were 4 bases for V and 2 bases for J; bases not matched to a gene: 5. CDR3 loop: CASSATGTGGNYGYTF. CDR3 bases: TGTGCCAGCAGTGCTACCGGGACAGGGGGCAACTATGGCTACACCTTC.

The CDR3 DNA reads TGTGCCAGCAGCCTGGGACAGACTACAAGTGAAGCTTTCTTT. This encodes CASSLGQTTSEAFF. This rearrangement joins TRBV6-1 to TRBJ1-1; 7 bases match TRBD1. V was clipped by 6 bases and J by 7 bases; unmatched bases: 11. The CDR3 is made up of 14 amino acids. Germline loops: CDR1 MNHNS, CDR2 SASEGT.

The V gene is TRBV11-3, the J gene TRBJ2-7; D could derive from TRBD1 or TRBD2 (6 bases each). This CDR3 is built from 14 residues. CDR1 SGHNT and CDR2 YENEEA come from the germline V gene. Trimming removed 2 bases from V and 2 bases from J, with 10 bases in between. For the CDR3, the DNA is TGTGCCAGCAGCTTAACAGGGACTCCCTACGAGCAGTACTTC. Translation: CASSLTGTPYEQYF.

V usage is TRBV6-1 and J usage is TRBJ1-4, with D hard to call. Germline V gene lookup returns CDR1 MNHNS and CDR2 SASEGT. V lost 0 bases and J lost 8, with 10 bases in between. CDR3 length: 14 amino acids. CDR3 residues: CASSEASDREKLFF. The DNA of the CDR3 is TGTGCCAGCAGTGAAGCGTCCGACCGAGAAAAACTGTTTTTT.

The chain is built from TRBV6-1 and TRBJ2-2; the D is unclear. CDR3 length equals 15 residues. The ends were cut back, 2 bases at V and 8 bases at J, with 15 bases in the middle. CDR1 is MNHNS and CDR2 is SASEGT in the germline V gene. In DNA form, the CDR3 reads TGTGCCAGCAGTGAACCCCCCCTTCTGGCTGGGGAGCTGTTTTTT. It yields the protein CASSEPPLLAGELFF.

Here the CDR3 DNA reads TGTGCCTGGAGTGTAAAAGGGGTACAGAGGCTATATGGCTACACCTTC. Amino acids: CAWSVKGVQRLYGYTF. This chain uses TRBV30 with TRBJ1-2, with a weak D call TRBD1 (5 bases). V lost 0 bases and J lost 5, with 19 bases in between. The germline V gene has CDR1 GTSNPN and CDR2 SVGIG (reference sequence). The CDR3 has 16 residues.

V usage is TRBV6-5 and J usage is TRBJ2-1; D is unresolved. Germline CDR1 MNHEY, CDR2 SVGAGI. The length of the CDR3 is 12 residues. V lost 7 bases to trimming and J lost 3 bases, with 7 bases between them. The CDR3 loop reads CASMQDYNEQFF. The DNA of the CDR3 is TGTGCCAGCATGCAGGACTACAATGAGCAGTTCTTC.

The gene calls are TRBV4-2 and TRBJ2-7; tentatively, D is TRBD1 (6 bases). Germline V gives CDR1 LGHNA, CDR2 YNFKEQ. This CDR3 is 18 amino acids long. Trimming cost V 4 bases and J 3 bases, with 25 bases left between them. For the CDR3, the DNA is TGTGCCAGCAGCCTCCAAATAGACAGGACGGGCAGGGGCTACGAGCAGTACTTC. Translating gives CASSLQIDRTGRGYEQYF.

The chain carries TRBV6-5 and TRBJ2-7, with TRBD1 matching 8 bases. V trimming: 5 bases; J trimming: 3 bases; junction bases outside the gene matches: 6. The germline V gene encodes CDR1 MNHEY and CDR2 SVGAGI. The CDR3 loop spans 14 amino acids. CDR3 in DNA: TGTGCCAGCAGTCTCCAGGGGGCGGACTACGAGCAGTACTTC. Translating it yields CASSLQGADYEQYF.

This rearrangement joins TRBV7-2 to TRBJ1-1; D unresolved. This CDR3 has 14 residues. Germline V gives CDR1 SGHTA, CDR2 FQGNSA. V lost 4 bases and J 6 bases, leaving 15 bases between the germline ends. Here the CDR3 reads CASSSRGVFAEAFF. The DNA for the CDR3 is TGTGCCAGCAGCTCGAGAGGCGTATTCGCTGAAGCTTTCTTT. Drawing the rest from reference TRBV7-2 and TRBJ1-1, the complete variable domain is GAGVSQSPSNKVTEKGKDVELRCDPISGHTALYWYRQSLGQGLEFLIYFQGNSAPDKSGLPSDRFSAERTGGSVSTLTIQRTQQEDSAVYLCASSSRGVFAEAFFGQGTRLTVV.

The chain combines TRBV11-2 with TRBJ2-7, with a tentative D call TRBD1 (6 bases). This CDR3 is 14 amino acids long. Germline V gene data show CDR1 as SGHAT and CDR2 as FQNNGV. V was cut by 2 bases and J by 3 bases, with 11 bases left in between. Here the CDR3 reads CASSLLGASYEQYF. The CDR3 DNA is TGTGCCAGCAGCTTATTGGGGGCCAGCTACGAGCAGTACTTC.

The chain employs TRBV4-3 and TRBJ2-1, with D perhaps assigned TRBD1 or TRBD2 (6 bases each). The CDR3 contains 17 residues. V was clipped by 0 bases and J by 4 bases, with 16 bases between them. The V gene's germline CDR1 is LGHNA and CDR2 YSLEER. For the CDR3, the DNA is TGCGCCAGCAGCCAAGACCCATCCGGGGGCCTGTACAATGAGCAGTTCTTC. As protein: CASSQDPSGGLYNEQFF.

The genes are TRBV9 and TRBJ1-2, with 8 positions matching TRBD1. There are 17 residues in the CDR3. Germline trimming cut 3 bases from V and 4 bases from J; bases unmatched to any gene: 14. Germline V gene lookup returns CDR1 SGDLS and CDR2 YYNGEE. CDR3 residues: CASSGRDRSALGYGYTF. Here the CDR3 DNA reads TGTGCCAGCAGCGGGCGGGACAGGTCAGCCTTAGGCTATGGCTACACCTTC.

Worth noting for this clone: This sample includes further DNA sequences coding for the same CDR3. The V gene is TRBV4-2, the J gene TRBJ2-7; 11 bases line up with TRBD1. From germline, CDR1 is LGHNA and CDR2 YNFKEQ. J was trimmed by 7 bases and V by 0 bases; bases with no gene match: 14. This CDR3 contains 18 residues. The CDR3 nucleotides read TGTGCCAGCAGCCAAGATTCTCCCCGGGACAGGGGGGGACAGGAGCAGTACTTC. This codes for CASSQDSPRDRGGQEQYF.

The V call is TRBV7-9, the J call TRBJ1-2; D call uncertain. The germline V gene encodes CDR1 SEHNR and CDR2 FQNEAQ (reference sequence). Trimming took off 1 base at V and 6 bases at J, with 9 bases between the two ends. The CDR3 spans 13 residues. CDR3 DNA sequence: TGTGCCAGCAGCTTAGTAGACGGGCATGGCTACACCTTC. Encoded protein: CASSLVDGHGYTF.

The V call is TRBV6-1, the J call TRBJ2-2; TRBD1 is a possible D gene (5 bases). The CDR3 extends over 14 amino acids. Germline-derived CDR1 and CDR2 are MNHNS and SASEGT. V was trimmed by 4 bases and J by 1 base, leaving 7 bases between them. The CDR3 sequence: CASSGQLNTGELFF. For the CDR3, the DNA is TGTGCCAGCAGTGGACAGTTGAACACCGGGGAGCTGTTTTTT.

The chain employs TRBV11-2 and TRBJ1-5; D is ambiguous. The CDR3 loop spans 15 amino acids. Germline lookup yields CDR1 SGHAT and CDR2 FQNNGV. V lost 0 bases, J lost 4 bases, and 10 bases lay in between. The CDR3: CASSLDPAGNQPQHF. For the CDR3, the DNA is TGTGCCAGCAGCTTAGATCCAGCAGGTAATCAGCCCCAGCATTTT.

The chain links TRBV5-1 to TRBJ2-7; the D gene is possibly TRBD1 (6 bases). Trimming removed 5 bases at V and 6 bases at J, with 12 bases between. From germline, CDR1 is SGHRS and CDR2 YFSETQ. The CDR3 runs 12 residues. CDR3 region: CASRRTGSEQYF. CDR3 bases: TGCGCCAGCAGAAGAACAGGGTCCGAGCAGTACTTC.

The chain employs TRBV18 and TRBJ1-5; D perhaps matches TRBD1 (5 bases). CDR1 KGHSH and CDR2 LQKENI come from the germline V gene. The CDR3 contains 15 residues. V gave up 2 bases and J gave up 7 bases, with 15 bases separating them. The chain's CDR3 is CASSPGAGGEQPQHF. The CDR3 bases are TGTGCCAGCTCACCAGGTGCGGGGGGGGAGCAGCCCCAGCATTTT.

The chain couples TRBV6-5 to TRBJ1-1; 10 bases are shared with TRBD1. CDR3 length: 15 amino acids. The V gene end was trimmed by 0 bases and the J gene end by 5 bases; junction bases not matched to a gene: 3. The germline V gene has CDR1 MNHEY and CDR2 SVGAGI. The CDR3: CASSYSDRGKTEAFF. The CDR3 region has the DNA TGTGCCAGCAGTTACTCGGACAGGGGGAAGACTGAAGCTTTCTTT.

The chain uses TRBV7-2 and TRBJ1-2; the D is unclear. V lost 5 bases to trimming and J lost 8 bases, with 15 bases between them. The CDR3 runs to 13 residues. Germline CDR1 and CDR2: SGHTA and FQGNSA. The CDR3 sequence is CASSGDGPEGYTF. The CDR3 DNA reads as TGTGCCAGCAGCGGCGACGGGCCTGAGGGCTACACCTTC. The entire variable domain, with the rest obtained from reference TRBV7-2 and TRBJ1-2, is as follows: GAGVSQSPSNKVTEKGKDVELRCDPISGHTALYWYRQSLGQGLEFLIYFQGNSAPDKSGLPSDRFSAERTGGSVSTLTIQRTQQEDSAVYLCASSGDGPEGYTFGSGTRLTVV.

The chain employs TRBV7-2 and TRBJ1-2; TRBD1 aligns across 7 bases. There are 14 residues in the CDR3. Germline CDR1 SGHTA, CDR2 FQGNSA. V was pared by 5 bases and J by 4 bases, with 7 bases of the junction left unmatched. The CDR3 protein is CASSPWEGAYGYTF. The CDR3 coding sequence is TGTGCCAGCAGCCCTTGGGAGGGGGCCTATGGCTACACCTTC. Drawing the rest from reference TRBV7-2 and TRBJ1-2, the complete variable domain is GAGVSQSPSNKVTEKGKDVELRCDPISGHTALYWYRQSLGQGLEFLIYFQGNSAPDKSGLPSDRFSAERTGGSVSTLTIQRTQQEDSAVYLCASSPWEGAYGYTFGSGTRLTVV.

There are a few counts of this clone. The chain joins TRBV7-2 to TRBJ2-7; 11 positions agree with TRBD2. CDR1 and CDR2 from the germline V gene are SGHTA and FQGNSA. This CDR3 spans 14 amino acids. The V and J ends lost 6 bases and 6 bases, in that order; junction bases with no gene match: 7. In nucleotides, the CDR3 is TGTGCCAGCAGGCCCACTAGCGGGAGTGCCGAGCAGTACTTC. This gives the protein CASRPTSGSAEQYF.

The V and J genes are TRBV28 and TRBJ2-7; 8 bases agree with TRBD2. CDR1 and CDR2 from the germline V gene are MDHEN and SYDVKM. There are 14 residues in the CDR3. With 6 bases clipped from V and 3 bases from J, the junction kept 7 bases outside the gene matches. The CDR3 spells CASSSSGTRYEQYF. DNA of the CDR3: TGTGCCAGCAGCAGTAGCGGGACCCGCTACGAGCAGTACTTC.

Only a few counts were recorded for this clone. The chain has TRBV19 and TRBJ1-5, with D unresolved. The ends were cut back, 7 bases at V and 2 bases at J, with 15 bases in the middle. The germline CDR1 and CDR2 sequences are LNHDA and SQIVND (reference sequence). The length of the CDR3 is 15 residues. The CDR3 DNA reads TGTGCCAGTAACTCCCCTAGCGTTGGCAATCAGCCCCAGCATTTT. Translation gives CASNSPSVGNQPQHF.

The chain is built from TRBV10-3 and TRBJ2-3; 7 bases align to TRBD2. CDR1 and CDR2 from the germline V gene are ENHRY and SYGVKD. Trimming at V came to 6 bases and at J to 4 bases, leaving 7 bases not matched to a gene. The CDR3 is made up of 14 amino acids. This chain's CDR3 is CAISGGSGADTQYF. The CDR3, as DNA: TGTGCCATCAGCGGGGGGAGTGGCGCAGATACGCAGTATTTT.

This clone was seen a single time. This chain links TRBV5-6 with TRBJ2-2; the D gene is possibly TRBD1 (7 bases). Germline V gene lookup returns CDR1 SGHDT and CDR2 YYEEEE. The CDR3 length is 15 residues. With 5 bases removed from V and 5 bases from J, the gap between germline ends came to 16 bases. This CDR3 reads CASRLRGESTGELFF. CDR3 nucleotide sequence: TGTGCCAGCAGGCTCAGGGGGGAGTCTACCGGGGAGCTGTTTTTT.

This chain uses TRBV5-1 with TRBJ2-3; tentatively, D is TRBD2 (5 bases). Deletions cut 0 bases from V and 2 bases from J, with 7 bases between. Germline V lookup: CDR1 SGHRS, CDR2 YFSETQ. This CDR3 is 14 amino acids long. The CDR3 bases are TGCGCCAGCAGCTTGGCCGGGGACACAGATACGCAGTATTTT. Amino acids: CASSLAGDTDTQYF.

V and J are TRBV10-3 and TRBJ1-1; D gene unclear. Germline CDR1 and CDR2: ENHRY and SYGVKD. The CDR3 runs to 14 residues. V was trimmed by 2 bases and J by 1 base, leaving 8 bases between them. The CDR3: CAISENWANTEAFF. In DNA form, the CDR3 reads TGTGCCATCAGTGAGAACTGGGCGAACACTGAAGCTTTCTTT.

V usage is TRBV6-1 and J usage is TRBJ2-5; perhaps TRBD1 as D (5 bases). Trimming took off 4 bases at V and 5 bases at J, with 11 bases between the two ends. The CDR3 is made up of 13 amino acids. Germline V CDR1 and CDR2: MNHNS, SASEGT. In DNA, the CDR3 is TGTGCCAGCAGTGTGCGGAAGGGGGAGACCCAGTACTTC. This codes for CASSVRKGETQYF.